The source of this TCR beta chain is a study of blood T cell repertoires in COVID-19. On the study more broadly: Acute-phase and convalescent COVID-19 samples originated in the United States, Italy and Spain. T cells, B-cell-depleted T cells, or PBMCs provided the cDNA or gDNA that served as material.

V lost 3 bases and J 8 bases, leaving 13 bases between the germline ends. The CDR3 totals 13 residues. The germline V gene encodes CDR1 KGHSH and CDR2 LQKENI. As handled by the study authors: The authors estimated nucleated cell counts from reference gene primer amplification. Only in-frame clones appear in the TCRdb table, and some are missing; sequencing was by immunoSEQ multiplex PCR. D and trimming come from the DNA, and the V and J calls and clone size come from that table. The table has about 68,000 clones, 80% to 90% seen once. This TCR derives from a human donor in a cohort sampled during active COVID-19. Sequencing used peripheral blood. The chain couples TRBV18 to TRBJ1-2; tentative D call: TRBD1 (5 bases). The CDR3 loop reads CASSPRGGDGYTF. CDR3 bases: TGTGCCAGCTCACCCCGGGGGGGGGACGGCTACACCTTC.